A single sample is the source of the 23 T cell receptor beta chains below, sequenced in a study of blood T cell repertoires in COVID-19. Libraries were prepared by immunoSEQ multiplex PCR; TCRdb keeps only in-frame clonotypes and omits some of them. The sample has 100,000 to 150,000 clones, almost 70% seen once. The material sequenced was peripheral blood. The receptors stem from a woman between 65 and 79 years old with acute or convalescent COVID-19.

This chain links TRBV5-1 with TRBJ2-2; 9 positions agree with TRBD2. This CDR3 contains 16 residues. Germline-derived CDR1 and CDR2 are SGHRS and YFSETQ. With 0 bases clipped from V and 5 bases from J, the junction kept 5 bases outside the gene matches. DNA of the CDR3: TGCGCCAGCAGCTTGGGGATAGCGGGGGATACCGGGGAGCTGTTTTTT. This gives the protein CASSLGIAGDTGELFF. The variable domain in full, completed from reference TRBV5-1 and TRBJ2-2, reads KAGVTQTPRYLIKTRGQQVTLSCSPISGHRSVSWYQQTPGQGLQFLFEYFSETQRNKGNFPGRFSGRQFSNSRSEMNVSTLELGDSALYLCASSLGIAGDTGELFFGEGSRLTVL.

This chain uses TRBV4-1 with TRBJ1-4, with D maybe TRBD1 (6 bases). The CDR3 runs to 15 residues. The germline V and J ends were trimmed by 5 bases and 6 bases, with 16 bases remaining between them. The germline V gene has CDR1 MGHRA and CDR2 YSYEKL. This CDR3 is CASSDMGGQDEKLFF. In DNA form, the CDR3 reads TGCGCCAGCAGCGACATGGGGGGGCAGGATGAAAAACTGTTTTTT.

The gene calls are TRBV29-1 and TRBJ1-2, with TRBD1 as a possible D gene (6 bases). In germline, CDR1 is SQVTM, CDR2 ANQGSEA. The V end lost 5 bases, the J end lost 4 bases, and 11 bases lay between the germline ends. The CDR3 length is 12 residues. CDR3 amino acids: CSVNTGFYGYTF. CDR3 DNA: TGCAGCGTTAATACAGGGTTCTATGGCTACACCTTC.

CDR3 amino acids: CASRASGRPYEQYF. CDR3 nucleotide sequence: TGTGCCAGCAGAGCTAGCGGGAGACCCTACGAGCAGTACTTC. This chain uses TRBV28 with TRBJ2-7, with 10 bases matching TRBD2. The CDR3 is made up of 14 amino acids. Germline loops: CDR1 MDHEN, CDR2 SYDVKM. J was trimmed by 2 bases and V by 6 bases; bases with no gene match: 4.

The CDR3 loop is CASSTGLRRGYTF. The CDR3 DNA is TGTGCCAGCAGTACAGGGCTAAGGAGGGGCTACACCTTC. This chain uses TRBV27 with TRBJ1-2; tentatively, D is TRBD1 (6 bases). Trimming left V 5 bases short and J 8 bases short, with 15 bases between. Germline V gives CDR1 MNHEY, CDR2 SMNVEV (reference sequence). The CDR3 contains 13 residues.

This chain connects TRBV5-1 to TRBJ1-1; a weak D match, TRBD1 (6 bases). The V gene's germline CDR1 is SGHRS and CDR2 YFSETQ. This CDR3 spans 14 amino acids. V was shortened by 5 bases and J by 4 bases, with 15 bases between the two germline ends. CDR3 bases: TGCGCCAGCAGGGGGGGGGCCAGGCTCACTGAAGCTTTCTTT. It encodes CASRGGARLTEAFF. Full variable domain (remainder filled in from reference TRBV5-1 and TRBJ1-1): KAGVTQTPRYLIKTRGQQVTLSCSPISGHRSVSWYQQTPGQGLQFLFEYFSETQRNKGNFPGRFSGRQFSNSRSEMNVSTLELGDSALYLCASRGGARLTEAFFGQGTRLTVV.

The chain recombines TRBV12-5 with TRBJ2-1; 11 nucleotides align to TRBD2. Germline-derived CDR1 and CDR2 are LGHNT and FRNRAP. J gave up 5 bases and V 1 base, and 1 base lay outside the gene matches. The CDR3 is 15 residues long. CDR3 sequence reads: CASGLGTSGHNEQFF. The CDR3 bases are TGTGCTAGTGGTTTGGGGACTAGCGGGCACAATGAGCAGTTCTTC.

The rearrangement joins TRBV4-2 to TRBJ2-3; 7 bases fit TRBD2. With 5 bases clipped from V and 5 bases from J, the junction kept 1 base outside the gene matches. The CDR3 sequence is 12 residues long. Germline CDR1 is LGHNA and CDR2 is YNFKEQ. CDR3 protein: CASSGGVDTQYF. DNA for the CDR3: TGTGCCAGCAGCGGGGGGGTAGATACGCAGTATTTT.

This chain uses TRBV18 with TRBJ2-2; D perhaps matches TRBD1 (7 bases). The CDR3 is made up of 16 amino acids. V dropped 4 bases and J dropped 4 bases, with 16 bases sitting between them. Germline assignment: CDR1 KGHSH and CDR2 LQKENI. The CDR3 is CASSLIRQGGTGELFF. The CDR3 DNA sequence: TGTGCCAGCTCACTAATTCGACAGGGAGGCACCGGGGAGCTGTTTTTT.

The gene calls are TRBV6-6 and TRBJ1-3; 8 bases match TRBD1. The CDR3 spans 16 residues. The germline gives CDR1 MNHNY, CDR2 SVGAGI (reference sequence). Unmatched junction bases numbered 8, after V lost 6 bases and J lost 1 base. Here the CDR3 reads CASSPGTGISGNTIYF. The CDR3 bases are TGTGCCAGCAGCCCCGGGACAGGTATTTCTGGAAACACCATATATTTT.

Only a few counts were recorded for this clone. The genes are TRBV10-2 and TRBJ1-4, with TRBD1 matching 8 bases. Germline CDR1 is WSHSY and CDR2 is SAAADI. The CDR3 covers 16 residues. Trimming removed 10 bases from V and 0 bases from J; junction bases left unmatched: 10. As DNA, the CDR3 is TGCGCCACCCAGGGGGCGGAGGGAGCAACTAATGAAAAACTGTTTTTT. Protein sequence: CATQGAEGATNEKLFF.

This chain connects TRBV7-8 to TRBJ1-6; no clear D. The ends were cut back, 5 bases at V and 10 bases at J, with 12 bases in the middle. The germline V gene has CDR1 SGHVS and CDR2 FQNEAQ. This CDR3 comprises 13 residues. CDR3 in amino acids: CASSPTRESPLHF. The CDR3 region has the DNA TGTGCCAGCAGCCCTACACGGGAGTCACCCCTCCACTTT.

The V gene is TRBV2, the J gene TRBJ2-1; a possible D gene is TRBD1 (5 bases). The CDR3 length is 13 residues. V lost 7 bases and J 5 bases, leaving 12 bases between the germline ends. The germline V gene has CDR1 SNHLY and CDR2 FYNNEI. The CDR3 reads CASMKQEHNEQFF. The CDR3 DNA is TGTGCCAGCATGAAACAGGAGCACAATGAGCAGTTCTTC.

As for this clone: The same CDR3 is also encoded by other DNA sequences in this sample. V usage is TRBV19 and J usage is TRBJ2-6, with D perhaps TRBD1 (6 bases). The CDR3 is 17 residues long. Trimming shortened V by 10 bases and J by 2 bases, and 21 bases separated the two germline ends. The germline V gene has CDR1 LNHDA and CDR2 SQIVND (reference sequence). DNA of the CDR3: TGTGCCACCAAGAGGGCAGGGGAAGGGACTGGGGCCAACGTCCTGACTTTC. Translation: CATKRAGEGTGANVLTF.

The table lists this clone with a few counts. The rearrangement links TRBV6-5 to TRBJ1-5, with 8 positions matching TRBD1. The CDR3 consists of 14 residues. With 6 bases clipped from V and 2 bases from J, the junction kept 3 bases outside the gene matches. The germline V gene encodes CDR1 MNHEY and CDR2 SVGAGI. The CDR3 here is CASSPTGGNQPQHF. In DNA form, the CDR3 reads TGTGCCAGCAGCCCGACAGGGGGCAATCAGCCCCAGCATTTT.

DNA of the CDR3: TGTGCCAGCAGTTTAGCCCGGGATACGCAGTATTTT. Its translation: CASSLARDTQYF. The chain uses TRBV28 and TRBJ2-3; D ambiguous. The CDR3 extends over 12 amino acids. Germline V lookup: CDR1 MDHEN, CDR2 SYDVKM. The V and J ends lost 2 bases and 6 bases respectively, with 6 bases between them.

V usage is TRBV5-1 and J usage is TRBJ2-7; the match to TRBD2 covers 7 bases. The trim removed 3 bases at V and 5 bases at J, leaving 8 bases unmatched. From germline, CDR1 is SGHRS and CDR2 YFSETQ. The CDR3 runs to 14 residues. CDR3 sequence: CASSYTGGSNEQYF. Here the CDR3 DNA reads TGCGCCAGCAGCTATACGGGAGGAAGCAACGAGCAGTACTTC.

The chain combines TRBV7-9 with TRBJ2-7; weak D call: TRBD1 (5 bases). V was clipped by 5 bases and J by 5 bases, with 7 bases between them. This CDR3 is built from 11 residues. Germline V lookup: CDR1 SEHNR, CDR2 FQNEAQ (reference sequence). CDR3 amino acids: CASSDRHEQYF. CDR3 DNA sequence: TGTGCCAGCAGCGACAGACACGAGCAGTACTTC.

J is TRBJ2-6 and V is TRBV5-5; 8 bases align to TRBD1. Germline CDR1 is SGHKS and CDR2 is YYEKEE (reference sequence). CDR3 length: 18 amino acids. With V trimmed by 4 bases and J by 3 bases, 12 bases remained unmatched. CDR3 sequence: CASSGLWQGAGGANVLTF. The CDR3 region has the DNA TGTGCCAGCAGCGGTCTATGGCAGGGGGCAGGTGGGGCCAACGTCCTGACTTTC.

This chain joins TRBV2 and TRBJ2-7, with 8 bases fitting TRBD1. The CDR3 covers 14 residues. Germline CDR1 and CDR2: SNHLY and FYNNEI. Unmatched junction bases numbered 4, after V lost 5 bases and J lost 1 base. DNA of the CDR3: TGTGCCAGCAGTAAAGACAGGGGTTCCTACGAGCAGTACTTC. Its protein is CASSKDRGSYEQYF.

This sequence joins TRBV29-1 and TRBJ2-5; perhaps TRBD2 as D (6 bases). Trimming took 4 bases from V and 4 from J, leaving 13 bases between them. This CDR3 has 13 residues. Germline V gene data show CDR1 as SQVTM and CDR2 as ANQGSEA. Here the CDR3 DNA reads TGCAGCGTTGCACTAGCTTTGGGAGAGACCCAGTACTTC. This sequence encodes CSVALALGETQYF.

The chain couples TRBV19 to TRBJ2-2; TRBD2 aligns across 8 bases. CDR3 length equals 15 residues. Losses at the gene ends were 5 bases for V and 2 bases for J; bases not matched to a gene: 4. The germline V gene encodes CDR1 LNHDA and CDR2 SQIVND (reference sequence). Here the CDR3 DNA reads TGTGCCAGTAGTTTAAGCGGGGGAAACACCGGGGAGCTGTTTTTT. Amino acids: CASSLSGGNTGELFF.

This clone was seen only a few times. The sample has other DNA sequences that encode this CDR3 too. The chain's CDR3 is CASSATGTSGYNEQFF. In DNA form, the CDR3 reads TGTGCCAGCAGCGCTACCGGGACTAGCGGTTACAATGAGCAGTTCTTC. This chain joins TRBV9 and TRBJ2-1; TRBD2 aligns across 11 bases. Trimming at V came to 3 bases and at J to 4 bases, leaving 6 bases not matched to a gene. CDR1 is SGDLS, CDR2 YYNGEE, per germline. This CDR3 has 16 residues. Full variable domain (outside the CDR3, taken from reference TRBV9 and TRBJ2-1): DSGVTQTPKHLITATGQRVTLRCSPRSGDLSVYWYQQSLDQGLQFLIQYYNGEERAKGNILERFSAQQFPDLHSELNLSSLELGDSALYFCASSATGTSGYNEQFFGPGTRLTVL.